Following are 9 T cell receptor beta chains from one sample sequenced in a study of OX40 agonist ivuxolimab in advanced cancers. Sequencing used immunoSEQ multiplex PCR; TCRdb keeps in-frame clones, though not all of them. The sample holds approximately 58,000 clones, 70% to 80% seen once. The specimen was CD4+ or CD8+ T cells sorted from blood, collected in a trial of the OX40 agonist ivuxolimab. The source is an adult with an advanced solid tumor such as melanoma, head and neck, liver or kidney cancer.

Written as DNA, the CDR3 is TGTGCCAGCAGCCCCGAGGGAACTAATGAAAAACTGTTTTTT. As protein: CASSPEGTNEKLFF. This sequence joins TRBV28 and TRBJ1-4; no definite D call. Trimming removed 6 bases from V and 1 base from J, with 9 bases in between. Germline V gene lookup returns CDR1 MDHEN and CDR2 SYDVKM. This CDR3 region has 14 residues.

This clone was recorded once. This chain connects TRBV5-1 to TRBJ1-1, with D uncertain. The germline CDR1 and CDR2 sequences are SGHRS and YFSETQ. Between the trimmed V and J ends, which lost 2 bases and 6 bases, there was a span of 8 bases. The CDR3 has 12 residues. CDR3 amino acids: CASSFQDSEAFF. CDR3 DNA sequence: TGCGCCAGCAGCTTCCAGGACTCTGAAGCTTTCTTT.

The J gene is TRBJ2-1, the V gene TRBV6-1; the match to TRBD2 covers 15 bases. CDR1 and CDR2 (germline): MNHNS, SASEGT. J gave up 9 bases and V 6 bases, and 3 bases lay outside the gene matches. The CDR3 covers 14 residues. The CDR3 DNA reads TGTGCCAGCAGCCCGGGACTAGCGGGAGGTGAGCAGTTCTTC. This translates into CASSPGLAGGEQFF.

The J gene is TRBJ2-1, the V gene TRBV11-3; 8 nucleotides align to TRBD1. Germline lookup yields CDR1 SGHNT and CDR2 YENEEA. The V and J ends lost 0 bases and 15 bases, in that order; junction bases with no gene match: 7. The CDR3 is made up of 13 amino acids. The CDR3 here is CASSLDWDRNSFF. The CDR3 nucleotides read TGTGCCAGCAGCTTAGACTGGGACAGGAATTCGTTCTTC.

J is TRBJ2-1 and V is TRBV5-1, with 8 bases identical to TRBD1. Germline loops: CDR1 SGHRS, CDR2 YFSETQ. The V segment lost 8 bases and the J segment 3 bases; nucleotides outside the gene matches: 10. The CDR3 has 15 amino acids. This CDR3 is CASAAQGQDYNEQFF. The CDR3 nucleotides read TGCGCCAGTGCGGCCCAGGGACAGGACTACAATGAGCAGTTCTTC. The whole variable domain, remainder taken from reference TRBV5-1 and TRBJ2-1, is KAGVTQTPRYLIKTRGQQVTLSCSPISGHRSVSWYQQTPGQGLQFLFEYFSETQRNKGNFPGRFSGRQFSNSRSEMNVSTLELGDSALYLCASAAQGQDYNEQFFGPGTRLTVL.

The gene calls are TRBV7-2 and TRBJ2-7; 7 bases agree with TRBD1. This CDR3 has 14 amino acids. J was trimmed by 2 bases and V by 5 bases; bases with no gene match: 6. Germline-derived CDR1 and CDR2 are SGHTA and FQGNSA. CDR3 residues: CASSRWDSTYEQYF. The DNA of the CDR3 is TGTGCCAGCAGCCGATGGGACAGCACCTACGAGCAGTACTTC.

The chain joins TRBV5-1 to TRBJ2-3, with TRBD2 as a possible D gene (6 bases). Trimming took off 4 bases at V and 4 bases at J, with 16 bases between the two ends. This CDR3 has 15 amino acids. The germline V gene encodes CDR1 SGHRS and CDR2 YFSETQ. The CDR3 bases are TGCGCCAGCAGCGAACGTCCGGACTACTCAGATACGCAGTATTTT. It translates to CASSERPDYSDTQYF.

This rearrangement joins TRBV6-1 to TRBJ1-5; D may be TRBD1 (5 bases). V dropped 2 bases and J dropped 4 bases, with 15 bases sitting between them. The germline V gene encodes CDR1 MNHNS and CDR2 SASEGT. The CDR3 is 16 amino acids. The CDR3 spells CASSEIGRVENQPQHF. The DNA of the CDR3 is TGTGCCAGCAGTGAAATCGGCAGGGTCGAAAATCAGCCCCAGCATTTT.

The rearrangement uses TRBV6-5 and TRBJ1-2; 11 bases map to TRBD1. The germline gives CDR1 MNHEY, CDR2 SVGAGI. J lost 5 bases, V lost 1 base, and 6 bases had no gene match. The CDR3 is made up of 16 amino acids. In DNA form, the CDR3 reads TGTGCCAGCAGTTACTTCGCGGGGACAGGGGGTTATGGCTACACCTTC. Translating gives CASSYFAGTGGYGYTF.